The clone carrying this T cell receptor (beta chain) occurred once. The ends lost 5 bases at V and 3 bases at J; junction bases unmatched: 7. Germline-derived CDR1 and CDR2 are LGHDT and YNNKEL (reference sequence). This CDR3 comprises 15 residues. The method was immunoSEQ multiplex PCR; TCRdb's version includes in-frame clones alone and lacks a portion of them. This sample has 70,000 to 90,000 clones, with 65% to 90% found just once. The data belong to a study of blood T cell repertoires in COVID-19. Study-level information: T cells, B-cell-depleted T cells, or PBMCs provided the cDNA or gDNA that served as material.

Sample: peripheral blood. The TCR comes from a man aged 50 to 60 with COVID-19, enrolled during active disease. The chain couples TRBV3-1 (or the pseudogene TRBV3-2) to TRBJ2-3; TRBD2 matches 8 bases. The CDR3 bases are TGTGCCAGCAGCAAGAGCGGGAGTGGAACAGATACGCAGTATTTT. This sequence encodes CASSKSGSGTDTQYF.